Included here is one T cell receptor (beta chain) sequence, with context. Its specific antigen is unknown. The sample holds no much larger clone one base away, and base qualities are not on file. These data belong to a study of Ad26.COV2.S vaccination and SARS-CoV-2 variants (dated by TCRdb to the early 2020s). In the study overall: Donors in the vaccine arm were drawn from COV1001, a phase I-IIa trial of Ad26.COV2.S in healthy adults that was multicentre, randomized, double-blind and placebo-controlled. Dosing of Ad26.COV2.S was intramuscular, at either 5x10^10 or 1x10^11 viral particles, delivered as one shot or as two shots spaced 56 days apart. Sequencing of the TCRbeta repertoire served to evaluate the specificity and breadth of SARS-CoV-2-reactive T cell receptors following Ad26.COV2.S vaccination. The TCR-sequenced set comprised approximately 32 samples: about 19 Ad26.COV2.S vaccine recipients, 5 placebo recipients and 8 SARS-CoV-2 convalescent individuals. Trial participants were randomized into five groups of five: low-dose or high-dose Ad26.COV2.S given once or twice, or placebo on both occasions. Blinding of investigators to trial group allocation was maintained during experiments and outcome assessment.

Beyond this particular receptor, the publication reports: Vaccine and placebo recipients had comparable non-spike TCR breadth, which fits with the vaccine containing only spike. The study was not powered to compare responses between vaccine doses or regimens. The authors noted that total T cell responses may have been underestimated by the TCR breadth and depth analyses. After vaccination, substantial breadth of spike-specific CD8+ and CD4+ T cell responses was reported. Higher spike-specific TCR breadth was observed in Ad26.COV2.S recipients than in placebo recipients (P = 0.0014).

The treatment or condition label, as the study defines it: roughly 18 received Ad26.COV2.S at low or high dose, single or two shots; about 5 received placebo; per-sample allocation not given. Repertoires of vaccine and placebo recipients were sequenced from samples collected on day 63 after the first injection. Between 29 July and 7 August 2020, Cohort 1b enrolled 20 to 30 adults aged 18-55 years at one site in Boston, USA. As a vaccine, Ad26.COV2.S was a replication-incompetent adenovirus type 26 vector that expressed a prefusion-stabilized SARS-CoV-2 spike protein derived from the original Wuhan strain. TCRbeta CDR3 regions were sequenced with the immunoSEQ Assay. After extraction, genomic DNA underwent amplification by bias-controlled multiplex PCR, followed by high-throughput sequencing. Processing in the source paper ran as follows. To quantify the absolute abundance of each unique TCRbeta CDR3 region, sequences were collapsed and filtered. Usable DNA was measured by amplifying reference genes present in all nucleated cells, and TCRbeta template counts were normalized to that usable DNA to estimate T cell fraction. Repertoire TCRs were annotated as SARS-CoV-2-specific by exact matching of V gene, CDR3 amino acid sequence and J gene to a known reactive TCR set. MIRA supplied the reference SARS-CoV-2 TCR set, which was filtered for enrichment in COVID-19-positive ImmuneCODE repertoires so that public or cross-reactive TCRs were removed. Drawing on the MIRA antigens, annotated TCRs were analysed further at the level of specific ORF or position within ORF. Breadth was defined as annotated unique rearrangements over total unique productive rearrangements; depth was the summed frequency of those rearrangements. Two-sided Wilcoxon rank-sum tests were used to compare TCR breadth between groups. Here the immuneACCESS table is served through TCRdb, limited to in-frame sequences with V and J called. Missing clones are a known gap in these copies; in checked studies unresolved V genes cover under half, and the rest lacks a known reason. V, J and clone size are taken as reported in that table, and D and trimming were inferred from the DNA itself. Within this sample are about 350,000 clones, with 88% of them counted one time only. The ten largest make up around 6.4% of the sample.

V is clipped by 1 base and J by 0 bases, and the sequence between their germline boundaries is 15 bases long. The CDR3, from cysteine to phenylalanine, totals 17 residues. The read is trimmed to its CDR3 DNA, 51 bases read in frame from base 1. The CDR1 and CDR2 encoded by the germline V gene are SGHAT and FQNNGV. The sequence joins TRBV11-2 to TRBJ1-1, with TRBD1 as a weak D call on 5 bases. The source material was peripheral blood, sampled in a trial of Ad26.COV2.S vaccine versus placebo. The clonotype comes from a person aged 18-65 years who received the Ad26.COV2.S COVID-19 vaccine or a placebo. The CDR3 here reads CASSLVLGAGMNTEAFF. The DNA reads TGTGCCAGCAGCTTAGTGCTCGGGGCCGGTATGAACACTGAAGCTTTCTTT.